This TCR beta chain originates from a study of T-cell memory formation after mild COVID-19 (dated by TCRdb to 2020 to 2023). Context from the whole study: TCR sequence clusters from the two donors were found to be largely donor specific. In a couple of donors, T-cell clones that expanded and contracted after mild COVID-19 were tracked by sequencing TCRalpha and TCRbeta repertoires over time. The cohort comprised two young, previously healthy adult volunteers, one female and one male.

V was cut back by 4 bases and J by 3 bases, leaving a gap of 17 bases between them. CDR1 and CDR2 were assigned from the germline V gene (reference sequence) as DFQATT and SNEGSKA. CDR3 length: 15 amino acids, cysteine to phenylalanine. Only the CDR3 DNA is retained, 45 bases long and in frame from the first base. On this clonotype: Its antigen target is currently unknown. The sample holds no much larger clone one base away, and base qualities are not on file.

The run used an Illumina NovaSeq 6000. TCRalpha and TCRbeta cDNA libraries were built by 5'RACE with constant-segment primers, adding sample barcodes and unique molecular identifiers. Trizol reagent was used to extract RNA from every sample. Amplification of the libraries took two PCR steps, and the second step added a second sample barcode plus Illumina TruSeq adapters. Sequencing of libraries was performed on an Illumina NovaSeq with 2 x 150 bp paired-end reads. As for the original processing: Reads were demultiplexed and collapsed into UMI-guided consensus sequences with migec v1.2.7. Using mixcr v2.1.11, UMI consensuses were aligned to TRA and TRB V and J templates and then assembled into clonotypes. Clonotypes were classified as expanded or contracted when called significant by both edgeR and NoisET, with noise models trained on biological replicates. For edgeR calls, a false discovery rate-adjusted p below 0.01 and a log2 fold-change threshold of 1 were applied. As an exploratory analysis of dynamics, max-normalized trajectories of the 1000 most abundant clonotypes were examined with PCA combined with hierarchical clustering. Each responding clone was given a CD4 or CD8 phenotype based on the CD4+ and CD8+ repertoires, which had been sequenced separately. TCRdb's own reprocessing of the public reads used fastp at Q25 and MiXCR and kept productive beta chains. When rows share a CDR3 protein, they turn into one entry using the most common DNA and genes. For this entry, the V and J calls and clone size follow TCRdb and not the study's own pipeline. The sample has approximately 250,000 distinct CDR3 sequences on record, 16% of them singletons. The ten most abundant clones make up around a fifth of the sample.

Ficoll-Paque density gradient centrifugation was used to isolate PBMCs. The paper's findings and limits, for the study overall: The study included only a couple of mild cases, and larger cohorts that include severe cases with pre-infection samples were judged to be necessary. Some responding clones were detected in pre-infection memory, which suggested that pre-existing cross-reactive memory T cells had joined the SARS-CoV-2 response. SARS-CoV-2 specificity was not confirmed for the second-wave clones peaking on day 37. Clones that contracted from day 15 to 85 showed balanced CD4/CD8 phenotypes, whereas a second wave of clones that expanded from day 15 to 37 leaned towards CD4+. Contracting CD4+ clones were found mainly in CM and EM memory subsets, while CD8+ clones were enriched in EMRA.

This sequence was found in a man aged 18 to 30 who had mild COVID-19 (a few samples of this study predate the infection). The sample titles of this study are shuffled in the database, so cell type and time point are left out; the donor was told from shared clones. What was sequenced was PBMCs or a T cell subset sorted from them (not recorded which). The chain is assembled from TRBV20-1 and TRBJ2-3; 6 matching bases give a weak D call of TRBD2. The sequenced DNA: TGCAGTGCTACCGGGATAACGGGGAGGACAGATACGCAGTATTTT. Its coded protein is CSATGITGRTDTQYF.